This TCR beta chain was sequenced for a study of CD8 T cells in Susac syndrome. Germline values: CDR1 DFQATT, CDR2 SNEGSKA (reference sequence). This CDR3 contains 14 residues. The V gene lost 6 bases and the J gene lost 0 bases, with 15 bases spanning the gap. From blood CD8+ and CD4+ T cells, the TCR beta chain was sequenced. In contrast to the negatively isolated CD8+ and CD4+ T cells, TEMRA cells were FACS-enriched. Random hexamers primed reverse transcription of about 0.5 to 1 ug RNA. The amplification used immunoSEQ multiplex PCR on TCR beta CDR3; it spanned 54 Vbeta and 13 Jbeta. MiXCR, run by TCRdb on the immunoSEQ multiplex PCR reads, gives a single entry per CDR3 protein. The sample yields about 180,000 distinct CDR3 sequences, 90% to 97% seen once.

Specimen: CD4+ T cells from PBMCs. The TCR sequence derives from a human donor with multiple sclerosis. V usage is TRBV20-1 and J usage is TRBJ2-7; D ambiguous. The CDR3 is CSASSGKNSYEQYF. The DNA of the CDR3 is TGCAGTGCCTCCAGTGGGAAAAACTCCTACGAGCAGTACTTC.